This passage covers 4 T cell receptor beta chains from one sample sequenced in a study of blood T cell repertoires in COVID-19 (dated by TCRdb to the early 2020s). Library preparation was by the immunoSEQ multiplex PCR assay. TCRdb provides this immuneACCESS table in a form limited to in-frame rearrangements. Some clones are lacking; in checked studies, under half of them reflect an unresolved V gene, and why the rest are absent is not known. This sample has approximately 270,000 clones in its table, and more than 70% of those were observed once. 6.3% of the sample rests with the top ten. Input material: peripheral blood. The receptors were gathered from a woman aged 25 to 39 with COVID-19, enrolled during active disease.

The chain carries TRBV5-6 and TRBJ1-1, with D possibly matching TRBD1 (5 bases). Germline CDR1 reads SGHDT; CDR2 reads YYEEEE. The CDR3 consists of 14 residues. V gave up 4 bases and J gave up 2 bases, with 12 bases separating them. CDR3 bases: TGTGCCAGCAGCCAGGACAACTTCAACACTGAAGCTTTCTTT. It yields the protein CASSQDNFNTEAFF.

The chain uses TRBV6-5 and TRBJ2-2; 8 bases align to TRBD1. Trimming cost V 7 bases and J 6 bases; bases outside gene matches: 7. This CDR3 is built from 14 residues. CDR1 and CDR2 (germline): MNHEY, SVGAGI. The CDR3 reads CASIGRQGSGELFF. In DNA, the CDR3 is TGTGCCAGCATCGGAAGACAGGGGTCCGGGGAGCTGTTTTTT.

The rearrangement uses TRBV7-8 and TRBJ1-1, with unresolved D. The ends were cut back, 8 bases at V and 1 base at J, with 8 bases in the middle. Germline V gene sequence: CDR1 SGHVS, CDR2 FQNEAQ. This CDR3 has 12 residues. The DNA of the CDR3 is TGTGCCAGCGCGAGAGGGAACACTGAAGCTTTCTTT. Its protein is CASARGNTEAFF.

The chain recombines TRBV6-1 with TRBJ2-7; perhaps TRBD2 as D (6 bases). V lost 2 bases to trimming and J lost 4 bases, with 12 bases between them. The CDR3 sequence is 14 residues long. Germline assignment: CDR1 MNHNS and CDR2 SASEGT. This chain's CDR3 is CASSELGGLYEQYV. CDR3 DNA: TGTGCCAGCAGTGAACTGGGGGGTTTATACGAGCAGTACGTC.